The 16 T cell receptor beta chains given below trace back to one sample, sequenced in a study of early T cells in non-severe SARS-CoV-2 infection. TCRdb called the 5' RACE reads again in MiXCR, with one record for every CDR3 protein. Here the sample spans about 61,000 distinct CDR3 sequences, about 11% being singletons. The sample consisted of whole blood, taken at baseline. The receptors derive from an adult who was a healthcare worker with PCR-confirmed SARS-CoV-2 infection or an uninfected control (not recorded which). The donor label of this sample is uncertain.

In DNA, the CDR3 is TGTGCCAGCAGTGAATCAGGGGAGCAAGAGACCCAGTACTTC. This sequence encodes CASSESGEQETQYF. This chain uses TRBV25-1 with TRBJ2-5; D is possibly TRBD1 (6 bases). V lost 1 base, J lost 2 bases, and 8 bases lay in between. The V gene's germline CDR1 is MGHDK and CDR2 SYGVNS. The CDR3 consists of 14 residues.

There are many counts of this clonotype. J is TRBJ2-5 and V is TRBV6-6; D is possibly TRBD2 (6 bases). This CDR3 is 14 amino acids long. V was trimmed by 10 bases and J by 5 bases, leaving 20 bases between them. Germline values: CDR1 MNHNY, CDR2 SVGAGI (reference sequence). Here the CDR3 DNA reads TGTGCCACCCTAACCGGGACTTCTTCGGAGACCCAGTACTTC. This gives the protein CATLTGTSSETQYF.

This clonotype has just a few counts. This chain connects TRBV5-5 to TRBJ2-2; either TRBD1 or TRBD2 may supply D (5 bases each). The length of the CDR3 is 15 residues. The germline gives CDR1 SGHKS, CDR2 YYEKEE (reference sequence). V lost 4 bases and J lost 0, with 10 bases in between. The CDR3 DNA is TGTGCCAGCAGCAGGGACGGGACGAACACCGGGGAGCTGTTTTTT. Translation: CASSRDGTNTGELFF.

The CDR3 spells CASTTGVTEAFF. The CDR3 region has the DNA TGTGCCAGCACTACAGGGGTAACTGAAGCTTTCTTT. This sequence joins TRBV12-3 or TRBV12-4 and TRBJ1-1; 7 nucleotides line up with TRBD1. The CDR3 consists of 12 residues. Trimming took 7 bases from V and 5 from J; bases not matched to a gene: 4.

In this sample, this clonotype turned up many times. The gene calls are TRBV7-3 and TRBJ2-3, with 11 bases that match TRBD1. V dropped 8 bases and J dropped 5; count of bases not matched to a gene: 3. The germline V gene encodes CDR1 SGHTA and CDR2 FQGTGA. CDR3 length: 13 residues. The CDR3 protein is CASGQGAGDTQYF. The CDR3 nucleotides read TGTGCCAGCGGACAGGGGGCGGGAGATACGCAGTATTTT.

Worth noting for this clonotype: This sequence may be a read error, since a much larger clone differs from it by one base. The CDR3 nucleotides read TGTGCCGGCAGCTTAGGAGGGGGCACTGAAGCTTTCTTT. It specifies CAGSLGGGTEAFF. The J gene is TRBJ1-1, the V gene TRBV7-2, with TRBD1 as a possible D gene (6 bases). CDR1 and CDR2 (germline): SGHTA, FQGNSA. The CDR3 has 13 residues.

V usage is TRBV6-5 and J usage is TRBJ1-2, with 8 bases that match TRBD1. This CDR3 has 16 residues. The V gene's germline CDR1 is MNHEY and CDR2 SVGAGI. Unmatched junction bases numbered 8, after V lost 0 bases and J lost 5 bases. The CDR3 nucleotides read TGTGCCAGCAGTTACTCGACCGGACAGGGAAAATATGGCTACACCTTC. It translates to CASSYSTGQGKYGYTF.

The sample holds many counts of this clonotype. V gene TRBV5-1 combines with J gene TRBJ1-2, with D perhaps matching TRBD1 (6 bases). Germline CDR1 reads SGHRS; CDR2 reads YFSETQ. The CDR3 runs 14 residues. Trimming stripped 4 bases from V and 6 bases from J, with 16 bases between. The CDR3 region has the DNA TGCGCCAGCAGCCTTGGACAGTTGGGAGATGGCTACACCTTC. Amino acid sequence: CASSLGQLGDGYTF.

This clonotype was detected many times. The CDR3 region has the DNA TGTGCCAGCAGCATCAGACAGAGCTCCTACGAGCAGTACGTC. It yields the protein CASSIRQSSYEQYV. The genes are TRBV13 and TRBJ2-7; D is possibly TRBD1 (5 bases). The CDR3 spans 14 residues. Germline assignment: CDR1 PRHDT and CDR2 FYEKMQ (reference sequence). Between the trimmed V and J ends, which lost 5 bases and 0 bases, there was a span of 11 bases.

This clonotype has just a few counts. The chain carries TRBV4-1 and TRBJ2-1; 10 bases are a match to TRBD2. The CDR3 is 18 amino acids. Trimming at V came to 0 bases and at J to 10 bases, leaving 15 bases not matched to a gene. Germline loops: CDR1 MGHRA, CDR2 YSYEKL. The CDR3 DNA reads TGCGCCAGCAGCCAAGATCTTGGGAGCGGGGGGGCCCCGCGGGAGCAGTTCTTC. The encoded protein is CASSQDLGSGGAPREQFF.

The rearrangement joins TRBV27 to TRBJ2-1, with D perhaps TRBD2 (6 bases). The CDR3 loop spans 14 amino acids. Per germline, CDR1 MNHEY and CDR2 SMNVEV (reference sequence). V was trimmed by 2 bases and J by 10 bases, leaving 15 bases between them. CDR3 in DNA: TGTGCCAGCAGTTTAGATCCGGGGGTATACGAGCAGTTCTTC. Translation gives CASSLDPGVYEQFF.

The chain carries TRBV30 and TRBJ2-3; D gene unclear. V lost 4 bases, J lost 0 bases, and 11 bases lay in between. Germline V lookup: CDR1 GTSNPN, CDR2 SVGIG (reference sequence). This CDR3 contains 14 residues. The CDR3 DNA sequence: TGTGCCTGGAATCCAGGACCTAGCACAGATACGCAGTATTTT. It specifies CAWNPGPSTDTQYF. The variable domain in full, completed from reference TRBV30 and TRBJ2-3, reads SQTIHQWPATLVQPVGSPLSLECTVEGTSNPNLYWYRQAAGRGLQLLFYSVGIGQISSEVPQNLSASRPQDRQFILSSKKLLLSDSGFYLCAWNPGPSTDTQYFGPGTRLTVL.

V usage is TRBV7-3 and J usage is TRBJ1-2; D may be TRBD1 (5 bases). Trimming removed 2 bases from V and 8 bases from J, with 9 bases in between. This CDR3 is 12 amino acids long. The V gene's germline CDR1 is SGHTA and CDR2 FQGTGA. CDR3 protein: CASSLAGNGYTF. For the CDR3, the DNA is TGTGCCAGCAGCTTAGCAGGGAACGGCTACACCTTC.

This clonotype was detected many times. The gene calls are TRBV7-8 and TRBJ2-2; 7 bases match TRBD2. The ends lost 8 bases at V and 1 base at J; junction bases unmatched: 10. CDR3 size: 16 residues. Germline V gene lookup returns CDR1 SGHVS and CDR2 FQNEAQ. CDR3 amino acids: CASSPGGGLNTGELFF. The CDR3 region has the DNA TGTGCCAGCTCTCCGGGGGGAGGGTTGAACACCGGGGAGCTGTTTTTT.

In this sample, this clonotype turned up many times. The CDR3 here is CASTPGRYSSSYEQYV. In DNA, the CDR3 is TGTGCCAGCACCCCGGGACGGTACTCGAGCTCCTACGAGCAGTACGTC. The V and J genes are TRBV7-8 and TRBJ2-7; D tentatively fits TRBD1 or TRBD2 (5 bases each). CDR1 is SGHVS, CDR2 FQNEAQ, per germline. V lost 7 bases and J lost 0, with 19 bases in between. The CDR3 contains 16 residues.

This clonotype has ten or more counts. This chain links TRBV5-6 with TRBJ2-3, with 9 positions matching TRBD1. CDR3 length: 16 residues. Germline CDR1 and CDR2: SGHDT and YYEEEE. With V trimmed by 0 bases and J by 4 bases, 6 bases remained unmatched. The CDR3 sequence: CASSLGGQGRADTQYF. CDR3 in DNA: TGTGCCAGCAGCTTGGGGGGACAGGGTCGGGCAGATACGCAGTATTTT.